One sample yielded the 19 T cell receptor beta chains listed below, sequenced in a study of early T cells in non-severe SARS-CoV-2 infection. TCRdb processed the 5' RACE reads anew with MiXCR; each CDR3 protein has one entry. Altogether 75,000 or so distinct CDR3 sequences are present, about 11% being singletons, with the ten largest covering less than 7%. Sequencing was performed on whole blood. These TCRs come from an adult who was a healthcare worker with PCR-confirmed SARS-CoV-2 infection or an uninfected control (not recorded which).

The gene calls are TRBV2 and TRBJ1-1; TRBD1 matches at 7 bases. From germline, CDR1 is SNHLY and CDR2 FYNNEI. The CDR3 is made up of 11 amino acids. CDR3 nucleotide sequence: TGTTTAGGCAGGGGGGCCACTGAAGCTTTCTTT. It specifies CLGRGATEAFF.

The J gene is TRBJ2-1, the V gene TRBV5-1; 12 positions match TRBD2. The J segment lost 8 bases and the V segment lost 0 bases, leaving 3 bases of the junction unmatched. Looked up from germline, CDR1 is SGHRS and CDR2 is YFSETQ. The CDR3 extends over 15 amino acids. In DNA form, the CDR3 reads TGCGCCAGCAGCTTGGCCCCTAGCGGGGGGGATGAGCAGTTCTTC. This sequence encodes CASSLAPSGGDEQFF.

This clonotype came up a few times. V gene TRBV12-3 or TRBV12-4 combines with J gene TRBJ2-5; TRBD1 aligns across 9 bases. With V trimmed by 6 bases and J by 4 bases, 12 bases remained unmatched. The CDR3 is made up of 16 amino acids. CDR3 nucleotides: TGTGCCAGCAGCCGACAGGGGGTACGAATTGGAGAGACCCAGTACTTC. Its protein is CASSRQGVRIGETQYF.

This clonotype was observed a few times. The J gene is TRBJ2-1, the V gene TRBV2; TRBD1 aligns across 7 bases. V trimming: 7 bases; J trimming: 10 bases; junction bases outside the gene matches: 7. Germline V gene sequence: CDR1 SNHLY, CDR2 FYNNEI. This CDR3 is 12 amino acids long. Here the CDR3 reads CASNPQGREQFF. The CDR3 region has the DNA TGTGCCAGCAACCCACAGGGGCGCGAGCAGTTCTTC. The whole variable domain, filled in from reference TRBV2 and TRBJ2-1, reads EPEVTQTPSHQVTQMGQEVILRCVPISNHLYFYWYRQILGQKVEFLVSFYNNEISEKSEIFDDQFSVERPDGSNFTLKIRSTKLEDSAMYFCASNPQGREQFFGPGTRLTVL.

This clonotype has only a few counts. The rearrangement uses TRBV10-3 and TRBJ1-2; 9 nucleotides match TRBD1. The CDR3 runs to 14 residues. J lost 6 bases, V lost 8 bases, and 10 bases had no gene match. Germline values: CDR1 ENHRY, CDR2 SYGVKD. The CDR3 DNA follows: TGTGCCATCGGCCGGGACAGGGTGTCGGATGGCTACACCTTC. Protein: CAIGRDRVSDGYTF.

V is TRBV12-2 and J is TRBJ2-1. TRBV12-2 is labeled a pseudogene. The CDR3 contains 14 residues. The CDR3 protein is CASRFQATYNEQFF. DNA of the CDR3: TGTGCAAGTCGCTTCCAGGCCACCTACAATGAGCAGTTCTTC.

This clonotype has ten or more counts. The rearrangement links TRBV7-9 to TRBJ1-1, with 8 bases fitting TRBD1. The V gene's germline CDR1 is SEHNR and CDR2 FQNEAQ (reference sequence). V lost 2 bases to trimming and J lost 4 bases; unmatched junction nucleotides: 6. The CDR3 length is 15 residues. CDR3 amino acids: CASSLSGGLSTEAFF. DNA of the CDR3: TGTGCCAGCAGCTTATCAGGGGGCCTGAGCACTGAAGCTTTCTTT.

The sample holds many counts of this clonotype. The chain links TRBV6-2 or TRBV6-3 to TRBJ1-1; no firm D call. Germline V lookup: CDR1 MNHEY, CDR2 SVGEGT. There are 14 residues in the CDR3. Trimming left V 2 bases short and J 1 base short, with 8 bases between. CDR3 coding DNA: TGTGCCAGCAGTTACCCTCCGGGGAACACTGAAGCTTTCTTT. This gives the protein CASSYPPGNTEAFF.

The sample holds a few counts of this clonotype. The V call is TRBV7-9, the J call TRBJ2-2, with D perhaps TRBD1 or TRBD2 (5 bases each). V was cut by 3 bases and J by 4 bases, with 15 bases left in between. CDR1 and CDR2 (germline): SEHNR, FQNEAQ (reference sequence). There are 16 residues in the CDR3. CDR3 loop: CASSFLSRGPTGELFF. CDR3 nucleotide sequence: TGTGCCAGCAGCTTTCTCTCGAGGGGCCCCACCGGGGAGCTGTTTTTT. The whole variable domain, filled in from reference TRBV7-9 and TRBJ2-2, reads DTGVSQNPRHKITKRGQNVTFRCDPISEHNRLYWYRQTLGQGPEFLTYFQNEAQLEKSRLLSDRFSAERPKGSFSTLEIQRTEQGDSAMYLCASSFLSRGPTGELFFGEGSRLTVL.

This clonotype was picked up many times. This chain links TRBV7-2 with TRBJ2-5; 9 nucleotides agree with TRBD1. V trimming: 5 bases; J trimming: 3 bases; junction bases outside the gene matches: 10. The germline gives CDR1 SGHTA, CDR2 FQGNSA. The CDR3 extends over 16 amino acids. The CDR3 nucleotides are TGTGCCAGCAGCCGAGTGGGACAGGGTAATAAAGAGACCCAGTACTTC. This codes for CASSRVGQGNKETQYF.

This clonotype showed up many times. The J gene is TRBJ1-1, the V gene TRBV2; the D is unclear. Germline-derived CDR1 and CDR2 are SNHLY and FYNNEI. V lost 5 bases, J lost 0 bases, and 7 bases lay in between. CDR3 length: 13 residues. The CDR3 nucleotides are TGTGCCAGCAGTACAGTCATGAACACTGAAGCTTTCTTT. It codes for CASSTVMNTEAFF.

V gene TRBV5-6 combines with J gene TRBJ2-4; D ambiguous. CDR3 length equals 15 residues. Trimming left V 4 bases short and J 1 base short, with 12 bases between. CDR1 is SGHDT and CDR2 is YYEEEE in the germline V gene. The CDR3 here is CASSTAEEAKNIQYF. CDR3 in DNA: TGTGCCAGCAGCACGGCAGAAGAGGCCAAAAACATTCAGTACTTC.

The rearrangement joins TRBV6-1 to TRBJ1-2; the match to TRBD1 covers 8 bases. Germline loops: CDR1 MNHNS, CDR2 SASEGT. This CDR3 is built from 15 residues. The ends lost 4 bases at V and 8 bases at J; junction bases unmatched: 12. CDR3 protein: CASSANTGGVYGYTF. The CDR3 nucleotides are TGTGCCAGCAGTGCTAATACAGGGGGAGTTTACGGCTACACCTTC.

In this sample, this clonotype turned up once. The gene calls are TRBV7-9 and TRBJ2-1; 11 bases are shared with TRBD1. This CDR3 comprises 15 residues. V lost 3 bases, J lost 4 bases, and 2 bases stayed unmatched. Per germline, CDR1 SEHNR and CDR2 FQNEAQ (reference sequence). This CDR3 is CASSFGDRGYNEQFF. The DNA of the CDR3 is TGTGCCAGCAGCTTTGGGGACAGGGGGTACAATGAGCAGTTCTTC.

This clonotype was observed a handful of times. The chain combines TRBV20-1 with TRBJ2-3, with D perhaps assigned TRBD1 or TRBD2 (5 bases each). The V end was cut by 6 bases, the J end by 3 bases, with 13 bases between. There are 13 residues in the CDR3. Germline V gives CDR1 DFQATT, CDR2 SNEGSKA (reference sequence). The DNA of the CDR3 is TGCAGTGCCGTCCGGGACCAAACAGATACGCAGTATTTT. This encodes CSAVRDQTDTQYF.

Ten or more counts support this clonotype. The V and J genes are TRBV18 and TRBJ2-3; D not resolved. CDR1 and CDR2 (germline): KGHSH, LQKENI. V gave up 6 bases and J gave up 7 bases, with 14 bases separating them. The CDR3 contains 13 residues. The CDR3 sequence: CASSSRVGNTQYF. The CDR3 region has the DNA TGTGCCAGCTCTTCCAGAGTTGGAAATACGCAGTATTTT.

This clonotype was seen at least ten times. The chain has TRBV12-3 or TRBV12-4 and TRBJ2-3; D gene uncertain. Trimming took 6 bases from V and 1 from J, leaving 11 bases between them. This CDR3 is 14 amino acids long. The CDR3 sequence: CASSLDSGTDTQYF. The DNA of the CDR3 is TGTGCCAGCAGCCTCGACTCAGGCACAGATACGCAGTATTTT.

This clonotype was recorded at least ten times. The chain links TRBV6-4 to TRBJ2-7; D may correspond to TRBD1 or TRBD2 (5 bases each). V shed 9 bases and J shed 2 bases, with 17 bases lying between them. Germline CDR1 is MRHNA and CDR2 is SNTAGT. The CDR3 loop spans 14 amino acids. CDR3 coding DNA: TGTGCCAGGTCGAGGGGTGGGCGGACCTACGAGCAGTACTTC. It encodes CARSRGGRTYEQYF.

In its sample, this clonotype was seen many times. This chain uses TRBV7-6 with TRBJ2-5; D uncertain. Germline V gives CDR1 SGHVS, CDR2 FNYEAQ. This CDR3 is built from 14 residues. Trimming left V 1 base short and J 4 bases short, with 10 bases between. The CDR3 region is CASSLVGVRETQYF. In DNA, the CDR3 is TGTGCCAGCAGCTTAGTGGGTGTTAGAGAGACCCAGTACTTC.